This entry concerns a single T cell receptor (beta chain). The V gene end was trimmed by 7 bases and the J gene end by 0 bases; junction bases not matched to a gene: 8. Germline V CDR1 and CDR2: SGHRS, YFSETQ. This CDR3 comprises 15 residues. The data derive from a study of shared T cell receptors in the human thymus. Sequenced by immunoSEQ multiplex PCR; TCRdb stores in-frame clones only, minus some. The table has about 380,000 clones, 85% to 95% seen once. This sequence was found in a human donor. What was sequenced was thymocytes. The chain links TRBV5-1 to TRBJ2-5; TRBD2 agrees at 8 bases. CDR3 protein: CASVSGGDHQETQYF. DNA for the CDR3: TGCGCCAGCGTCTCGGGGGGGGACCACCAAGAGACCCAGTACTTC. Using reference TRBV5-1 and TRBJ2-5 for the parts outside the CDR3, the full variable domain is KAGVTQTPRYLIKTRGQQVTLSCSPISGHRSVSWYQQTPGQGLQFLFEYFSETQRNKGNFPGRFSGRQFSNSRSEMNVSTLELGDSALYLCASVSGGDHQETQYFGPGTRLLVL.